These T cell receptor beta chains were read from a single sample in a study of blood T cell repertoires in COVID-19. Method: immunoSEQ multiplex PCR; TCRdb's copy keeps in-frame clones and lacks some. The table shows around 150,000 clones, with 80% to 90% occurring only once. Sequencing used peripheral blood. The receptors were gathered from a human donor in a cohort sampled during active COVID-19. Both conserved end residues are part of each CDR3. D genes are given only for firm matches. Expanded clones are given a class, and other clones once, few, many or no size at all.

J: TRBJ1-3; V: TRBV11-2; D: TRBD1; size: -; DNA: TGTGCCAGCAGCTCGACAGGGGGCTTCTCTGGAAACACCATATATTTT; CDR3: CASSSTGGFSGNTIYF
J: TRBJ2-3; V: TRBV2; D: -; size: few; DNA: TGTGCCAGCAGTGAGGAGGGGGCTAGTACAGATACGCAGTATTTT; CDR3: CASSEEGASTDTQYF
J: TRBJ2-1; V: TRBV30; D: TRBD1; size: many; DNA: TGTGCCTGGAGAGGGGAAGGGGGCGCTACCAATGAGCAGTTCTTC; CDR3: CAWRGEGGATNEQFF
J: TRBJ1-4; V: TRBV27; D: -; size: -; DNA: TGTGCCAGCAGTTTGGGGGGGCGGAGGGGCGAAAAACTGTTTTTT; CDR3: CASSLGGRRGEKLFF
J: TRBJ2-1; V: TRBV3-1/TRBV3-2; D: TRBD2; size: once; DNA: TGTGCCAGCAGCCAAGCTCTAGCGGGGCTTTCCTACAATGAGCAGTTCTTC; CDR3: CASSQALAGLSYNEQFF
J: TRBJ2-1; V: TRBV10-3; D: -; size: -; DNA: TGTGCCATCAGTGACTGGCAGGGTTTTGGTGAGCAGTTCTTC; CDR3: CAISDWQGFGEQFF
J: TRBJ1-2; V: TRBV9; D: -; size: -; DNA: TGTGCCAGCAGCGTGATGGGGGGGGCAGAGGGCTACACCTTC; CDR3: CASSVMGGAEGYTF
J: TRBJ2-7; V: TRBV29-1; D: -; size: few; DNA: TGCAGCGTTGAAGGGCAGGGCGCTTTCAGGGAGCAGTACTTC; CDR3: CSVEGQGAFREQYF
J: TRBJ1-1; V: TRBV7-8; D: TRBD1; size: -; DNA: TGTGCCAGCAGCTTAGTTAACAGGGGGCATGCTGAAGCTTTCTTT; CDR3: CASSLVNRGHAEAFF
J: TRBJ2-1; V: TRBV27; D: TRBD2; size: -; DNA: TGTGCCACCCACAATGTAGCGGGCTCCTACAATGAGCAGTTCTTC; CDR3: CATHNVAGSYNEQFF
J: TRBJ2-1; V: TRBV6-5; D: -; size: -; DNA: TGTGCCAGCAGGGGGCAAAATGAGCAGTTCTTC; CDR3: CASRGQNEQFF
J: TRBJ1-3; V: TRBV10-3; D: -; size: -; DNA: TGTGCCATCAGTGACGTGGGGGGGAGCTCTGGAAACACCATATATTTT; CDR3: CAISDVGGSSGNTIYF
J: TRBJ2-7; V: TRBV5-4; D: -; size: -; DNA: TGTGCCAGCAGCGCTCAATCGGGCTCCTACGAGCAGTACTTC; CDR3: CASSAQSGSYEQYF
J: TRBJ1-2; V: TRBV2; D: -; size: once; DNA: TGTGCCAGCAGCAGGGAGGGCTATGGCTACACCTTC; CDR3: CASSREGYGYTF
J: TRBJ2-7; V: TRBV6-5; D: TRBD1; size: -; DNA: TGTGCCAGCAGTTCGAGTAGGGGGCCCAACGAGCAGTACTTC; CDR3: CASSSSRGPNEQYF
J: TRBJ1-5; V: TRBV30; D: TRBD1; size: -; DNA: TGTGCCTGGAGTGTAAACAGGGGAAATCAGCCCCAGCATTTT; CDR3: CAWSVNRGNQPQHF
J: TRBJ2-7; V: TRBV7-8; D: TRBD1; size: -; DNA: TGTGCCAGCAGCTATGGCGGGACAGGGATATCCTACGAGCAGTACTTC; CDR3: CASSYGGTGISYEQYF
J: TRBJ1-2; V: TRBV5-6; D: -; size: -; DNA: TGTGCCAGCAGCTTGGGGGCGCATTACTATGGCTACACCTTC; CDR3: CASSLGAHYYGYTF
J: TRBJ1-2; V: TRBV7-8; D: -; size: -; DNA: TGTGCCAGCAGCCCAGGAGGGGCTCTCTATGGCTACACCTTC; CDR3: CASSPGGALYGYTF
J: TRBJ2-3; V: TRBV27; D: TRBD2; size: -; DNA: TGTGCCAGCAGTCCCCTGGCTAGCGGGGGCACAGATACGCAGTATTTT; CDR3: CASSPLASGGTDTQYF
J: TRBJ2-3; V: TRBV9; D: -; size: -; DNA: TGTGCCAGCAGCGTAGAGGACGGGGTCACAGATACGCAGTATTTT; CDR3: CASSVEDGVTDTQYF
J: TRBJ1-2; V: TRBV5-1; D: TRBD1; size: -; DNA: TGCGCCAGCAGCTTGGCCGGGGGACAGGGGCGAGGGAACTATGGCTACACCTTC; CDR3: CASSLAGGQGRGNYGYTF
J: TRBJ1-1; V: TRBV5-1; D: -; size: few; DNA: TGCGCCAGCAGCCCGGGTGGGTCGGGAACTGAAGCTTTCTTT; CDR3: CASSPGGSGTEAFF
J: TRBJ2-6; V: TRBV10-3; D: TRBD2; size: once; DNA: TGTGCCATCAGTGATACCTCCGGAAGCGGGAGGGCCTCGGCTGGGGCCAACGTCCTGACTTTC; CDR3: CAISDTSGSGRASAGANVLTF
J: TRBJ2-2; V: TRBV11-2; D: -; size: -; DNA: TGTGCCAGCAGCTTCGCCGCCTTAGGGGCCGGGGAGCTGTTTTTT; CDR3: CASSFAALGAGELFF
J: TRBJ1-5; V: TRBV12-3/TRBV12-4; D: -; size: -; DNA: TGTGCCAGCAGTTTGCAGGTCAATCAGCCCCAGCATTTT; CDR3: CASSLQVNQPQHF
J: TRBJ1-2; V: TRBV9; D: -; size: -; DNA: TGTGCCAGCAGCGTAGGGGACACTAACTATGGCTACACCTTC; CDR3: CASSVGDTNYGYTF
J: TRBJ2-7; V: TRBV6-5; D: -; size: -; DNA: TGTGCCAGCAGTTACTCCGGTGACGAGCAGTACTTC; CDR3: CASSYSGDEQYF
J: TRBJ2-7; V: TRBV10-3; D: TRBD2; size: -; DNA: TGTGCCATCAGTGAGACTAGCGGGGAGTACGAGCAGTACTTC; CDR3: CAISETSGEYEQYF
J: TRBJ2-4; V: TRBV7-8; D: TRBD2; size: -; DNA: TGTGCCAGCAGCTTAGGACTAGCGGGGGGGCGGGTCAAAAACATTCAGTACTTC; CDR3: CASSLGLAGGRVKNIQYF
J: TRBJ2-1; V: TRBV4-3; D: TRBD1; size: -; DNA: TGCGCCAGCAGCCAAGGCCGGGACAGGGCTAGCGAGCAGTTCTTC; CDR3: CASSQGRDRASEQFF
J: TRBJ2-6; V: TRBV4-3; D: -; size: -; DNA: TGCGCCAGCAGCCAAGATCTATCAGGGATGACCTCTGGGGCCAACGTCCTGACTTTC; CDR3: CASSQDLSGMTSGANVLTF
J: TRBJ2-1; V: TRBV10-3; D: -; size: -; DNA: TGTGCCATCAGTGACGCTAGCGTCGAGCAGTTCTTC; CDR3: CAISDASVEQFF
J: TRBJ1-5; V: TRBV30; D: TRBD1; size: -; DNA: TGTGCCTGGAGTAGGAGCCAGGGGGTTCAGGGTCAGCCCCAGCATTTT; CDR3: CAWSRSQGVQGQPQHF
J: TRBJ2-7; V: TRBV7-8; D: -; size: -; DNA: TGTGCCAGCAGCCCCGTTGGGGCCGGCTCCTACGAGCAGTACTTC; CDR3: CASSPVGAGSYEQYF
J: TRBJ2-3; V: TRBV20-1; D: TRBD2; size: -; DNA: TGCAGTGCTAGTGGGACTAGCGGGAGTGCAGATACGCAGTATTTT; CDR3: CSASGTSGSADTQYF
J: TRBJ1-2; V: TRBV6-5; D: -; size: -; DNA: TGTGCCAGCAGCGAGACCGCAGGGCAAGGCTACACCTTC; CDR3: CASSETAGQGYTF
J: TRBJ1-1; V: TRBV27; D: TRBD1; size: -; DNA: TGTGCCAGCACCATAGGGGGCCCGAACACTGAAGCTTTCTTT; CDR3: CASTIGGPNTEAFF
J: TRBJ1-1; V: TRBV29-1; D: TRBD1; size: -; DNA: TGCAGCGTTGGACAGGGGGTTAAAGCTTTCTTT; CDR3: CSVGQGVKAFF
J: TRBJ2-2; V: TRBV30; D: -; size: few; DNA: TGTGCCTGGAGTGTACAGTTGAACACCGGGGAGCTGTTTTTT; CDR3: CAWSVQLNTGELFF
J: TRBJ1-1; V: TRBV10-3; D: -; size: -; DNA: TGTGCCATCAGTGCGGGACTTACGGGCGCTGAAGCTTTCTTT; CDR3: CAISAGLTGAEAFF
J: TRBJ2-1; V: TRBV11-2; D: -; size: -; DNA: TGTGCCAGCAGCTTAGAAACCGGACTTGCGTACAATGAGCAGTTCTTC; CDR3: CASSLETGLAYNEQFF
J: TRBJ1-1; V: TRBV9; D: -; size: -; DNA: TGTGCCAGCAGCGTAGTTCGCACTGAAGCTTTCTTT; CDR3: CASSVVRTEAFF
J: TRBJ1-1; V: TRBV6-5; D: -; size: -; DNA: TGTGCCAGCAGTCCACTGGGGGGGCCCGACACTGAAGCTTTCTTT; CDR3: CASSPLGGPDTEAFF
J: TRBJ2-7; V: TRBV2; D: -; size: -; DNA: TGTGCCAGCATCCAAGAGTCCCAGGGTACCGAGCAGTACTTC; CDR3: CASIQESQGTEQYF
J: TRBJ1-1; V: TRBV19; D: TRBD1; size: -; DNA: TGTGCCAGTGAATACGGACAGGGGAACACTGAAGCTTTCTTT; CDR3: CASEYGQGNTEAFF
J: TRBJ2-1; V: TRBV12-5; D: TRBD2; size: once; DNA: TGTGCTAGTGGTTTATGGGGGGGCTCCTACAATGAGCAGTTCTTC; CDR3: CASGLWGGSYNEQFF
J: TRBJ2-2; V: TRBV7-2; D: -; size: -; DNA: TGTGCCAGCAGCTTAGGGGGCAGTCGAACGAACACCGGGGAGCTGTTTTTT; CDR3: CASSLGGSRTNTGELFF
J: TRBJ1-5; V: TRBV6-2/TRBV6-3; D: -; size: -; DNA: TGTGCCAGCAGTTACGGAGATCAGCCCCAGCATTTT; CDR3: CASSYGDQPQHF
J: TRBJ2-5; V: TRBV19; D: TRBD1; size: -; DNA: TGTGCCAGTAGTAGGGGACAGGGACAAGAGGCCCAGTACTTC; CDR3: CASSRGQGQEAQYF
J: TRBJ2-7; V: TRBV6-5; D: -; size: -; DNA: TGTGCCAGCAGAACGAATAGCGGATCCCCCTACGAGCAGTACTTC; CDR3: CASRTNSGSPYEQYF
J: TRBJ2-7; V: TRBV4-2; D: -; size: many; DNA: TGTGCCAGCAGCCAAGCCCAGGGTTTTGAGCAGTACTTC; CDR3: CASSQAQGFEQYF
J: TRBJ2-7; V: TRBV11-2; D: -; size: -; DNA: TGTGCCAGCAGCTTAGATAGAACTGCCTACGAGCAGTACTTC; CDR3: CASSLDRTAYEQYF
J: TRBJ2-3; V: TRBV6-6; D: TRBD1; size: -; DNA: TGTGCCAGCAGATGGGACAGGGGTACAGATACGCAGTATTTT; CDR3: CASRWDRGTDTQYF